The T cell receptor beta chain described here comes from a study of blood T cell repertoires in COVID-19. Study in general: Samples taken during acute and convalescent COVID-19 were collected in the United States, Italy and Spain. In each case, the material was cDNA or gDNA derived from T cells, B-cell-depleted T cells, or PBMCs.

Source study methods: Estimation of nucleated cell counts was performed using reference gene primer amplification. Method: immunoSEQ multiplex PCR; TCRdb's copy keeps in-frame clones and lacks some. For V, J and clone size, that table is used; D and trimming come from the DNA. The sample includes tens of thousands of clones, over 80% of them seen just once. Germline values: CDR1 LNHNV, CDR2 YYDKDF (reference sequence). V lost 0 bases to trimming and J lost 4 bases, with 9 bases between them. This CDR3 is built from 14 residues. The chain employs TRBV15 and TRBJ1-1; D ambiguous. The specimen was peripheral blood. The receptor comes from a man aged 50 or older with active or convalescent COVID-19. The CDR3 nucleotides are TGTGCCACCAGCAGAGACCCGGGTGTCACTGAAGCTTTCTTT. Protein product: CATSRDPGVTEAFF.